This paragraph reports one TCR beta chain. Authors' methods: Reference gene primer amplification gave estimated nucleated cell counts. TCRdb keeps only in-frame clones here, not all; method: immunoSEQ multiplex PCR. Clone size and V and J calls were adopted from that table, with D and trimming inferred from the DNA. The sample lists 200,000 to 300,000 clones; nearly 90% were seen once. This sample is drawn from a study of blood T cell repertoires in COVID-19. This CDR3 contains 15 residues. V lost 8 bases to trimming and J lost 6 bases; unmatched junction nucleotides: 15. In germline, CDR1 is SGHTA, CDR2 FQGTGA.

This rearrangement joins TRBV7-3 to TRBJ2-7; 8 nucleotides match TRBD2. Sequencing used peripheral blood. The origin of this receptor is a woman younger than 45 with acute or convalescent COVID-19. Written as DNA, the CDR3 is TGTGCCAGCGCTCGGTCCCCGGGAGGGTCGGGCGAGCAGTACTTC. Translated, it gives CASARSPGGSGEQYF.